This T cell receptor beta chain was observed in a study of T cells in Graves' hyperthyroidism and ophthalmopathy. Study-wide results and limits: Ophthalmopathy prediction by the model preceded onset by a median about 6.8 months.

The CDR3 has 14 residues. Germline CDR1 LGHNT, CDR2 FRNRAP. V was shortened by 7 bases and J by 2 bases, with 14 bases between the two germline ends. Subjects with ophthalmopathy showed a Clinical Activity Score no lower than 3, a NOSPECS grade no lower than 4, and a duration shorter than 3 months. Researchers amplified the TCR beta CDR3 regions from RNA transcripts. A set of HTBI primers served as the primers for a first-round RT-PCR of the TCR CDR3. TCRdb passed the multiplex PCR reads through MiXCR, listing each CDR3 protein once. The repertoire has a few hundred thousand distinct CDR3 sequences, about an eighth of them found once; the top ten carry 34%. This clonotype was seen repeatedly, ten times or more. Its antigen is unknown.

The clonotype comes from a woman between 40 and 50 years old with Graves' ophthalmopathy. The V and J genes are TRBV12-5 and TRBJ1-1, with D perhaps TRBD1 (6 bases). Source material: blood. The CDR3 DNA is TGTGCTAGTGCTATCGGACAGAAAAACACTGAAGCTTTCTTT. It yields the protein CASAIGQKNTEAFF.